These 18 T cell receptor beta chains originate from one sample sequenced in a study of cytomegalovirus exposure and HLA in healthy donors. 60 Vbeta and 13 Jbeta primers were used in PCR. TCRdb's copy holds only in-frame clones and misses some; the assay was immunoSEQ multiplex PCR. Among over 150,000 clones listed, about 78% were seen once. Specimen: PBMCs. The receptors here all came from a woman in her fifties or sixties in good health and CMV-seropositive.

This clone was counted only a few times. Written as DNA, the CDR3 is TGTGCCAGCAGTTACTCGTCGGGGTCTGAAGCTTTCTTT. Protein sequence: CASSYSSGSEAFF. This sequence joins TRBV6-5 and TRBJ1-1; the D is unclear. This CDR3 has 13 residues. V was clipped by 0 bases and J by 6 bases, with 8 bases between them. Germline values: CDR1 MNHEY, CDR2 SVGAGI.

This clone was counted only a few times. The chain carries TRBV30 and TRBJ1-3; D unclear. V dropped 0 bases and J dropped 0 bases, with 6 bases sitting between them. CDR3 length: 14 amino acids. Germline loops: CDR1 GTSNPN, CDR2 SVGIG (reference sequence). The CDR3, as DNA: TGTGCCTGGAGTGTAAGGAGCTCTGGAAACACCATATATTTT. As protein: CAWSVRSSGNTIYF.

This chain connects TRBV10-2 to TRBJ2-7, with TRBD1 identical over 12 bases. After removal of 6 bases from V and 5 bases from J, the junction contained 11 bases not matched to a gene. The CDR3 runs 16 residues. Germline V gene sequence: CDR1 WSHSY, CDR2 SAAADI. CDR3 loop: CASRPTGQGALDEQYF. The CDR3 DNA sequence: TGCGCCAGCAGGCCTACGGGACAGGGGGCCTTGGACGAGCAGTACTTC.

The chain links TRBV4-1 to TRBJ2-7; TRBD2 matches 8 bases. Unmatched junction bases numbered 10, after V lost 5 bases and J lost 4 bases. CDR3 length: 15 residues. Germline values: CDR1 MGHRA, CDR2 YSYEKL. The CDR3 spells CASSSSGGARYEQYF. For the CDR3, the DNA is TGCGCCAGCAGCTCCTCCGGGGGGGCCCGGTACGAGCAGTACTTC.

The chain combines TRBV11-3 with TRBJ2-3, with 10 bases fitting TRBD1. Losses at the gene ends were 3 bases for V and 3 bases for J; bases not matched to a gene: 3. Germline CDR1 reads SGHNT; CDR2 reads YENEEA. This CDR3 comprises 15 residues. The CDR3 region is CASSLGQGRTDTQYF. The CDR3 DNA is TGTGCCAGCAGCTTGGGACAGGGGCGGACAGATACGCAGTATTTT.

CDR3 nucleotide sequence: TGTGCCAGAAGCTTAGGGCGGGACAGGGAAAGCTACGAGCAGTACTTC. Protein: CARSLGRDRESYEQYF. This chain uses TRBV5-3 with TRBJ2-7, with 9 bases identical to TRBD1. TRBV5-3 is flagged as an ORF with uncertain function. This CDR3 is 16 amino acids long. After removal of 2 bases from V and 3 bases from J, the junction contained 9 bases not matched to a gene.

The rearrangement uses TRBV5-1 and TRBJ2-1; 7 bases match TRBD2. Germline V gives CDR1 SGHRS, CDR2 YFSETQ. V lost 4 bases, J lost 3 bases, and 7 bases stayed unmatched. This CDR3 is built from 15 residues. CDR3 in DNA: TGCGCCAGCAGCCTCCGGGACTACCTCTACAATGAGCAGTTCTTC. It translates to CASSLRDYLYNEQFF.

CDR3 sequence: CASSRQVRTDTQYF. For the CDR3, the DNA is TGTGCCAGCAGTAGACAGGTCCGCACAGATACGCAGTATTTT. V gene TRBV6-6 combines with J gene TRBJ2-3; D is possibly TRBD1 (6 bases). Germline CDR1 and CDR2: MNHNY and SVGAGI (reference sequence). Deletions cut 5 bases from V and 1 base from J, with 10 bases between. The length of the CDR3 is 14 residues.

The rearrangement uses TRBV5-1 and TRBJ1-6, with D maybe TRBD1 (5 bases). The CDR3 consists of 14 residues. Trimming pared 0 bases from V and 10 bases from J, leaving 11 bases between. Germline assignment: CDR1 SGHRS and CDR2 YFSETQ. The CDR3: CASSLGVGGSPLHF. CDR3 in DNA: TGCGCCAGCAGCTTGGGTGTTGGGGGGTCACCCCTCCACTTT.

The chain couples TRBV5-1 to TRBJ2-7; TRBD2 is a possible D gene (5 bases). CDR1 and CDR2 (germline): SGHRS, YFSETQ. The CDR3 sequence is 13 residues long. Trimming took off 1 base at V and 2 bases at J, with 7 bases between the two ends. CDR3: CASSLSGTYEQYF. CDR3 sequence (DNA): TGCGCCAGCAGCTTGAGCGGCACCTACGAGCAGTACTTC.

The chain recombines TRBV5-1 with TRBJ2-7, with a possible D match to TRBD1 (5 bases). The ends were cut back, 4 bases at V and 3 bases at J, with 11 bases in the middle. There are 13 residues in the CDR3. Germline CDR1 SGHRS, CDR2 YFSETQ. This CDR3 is CASSAQGIYEQYF. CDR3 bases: TGCGCCAGCAGCGCCCAGGGCATCTACGAGCAGTACTTC.

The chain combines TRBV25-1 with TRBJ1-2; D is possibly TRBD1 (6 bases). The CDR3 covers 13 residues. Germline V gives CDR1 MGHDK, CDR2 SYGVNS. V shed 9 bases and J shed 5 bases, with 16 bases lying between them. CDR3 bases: TGTGCCAGTCAAACAGGGTCTGGGTATGGCTACACCTTC. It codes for CASQTGSGYGYTF.

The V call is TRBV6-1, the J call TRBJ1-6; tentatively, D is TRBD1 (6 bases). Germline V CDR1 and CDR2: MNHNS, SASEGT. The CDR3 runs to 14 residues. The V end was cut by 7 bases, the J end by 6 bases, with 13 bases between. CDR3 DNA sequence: TGTGCCAGCACCCAACGACAGGTTAATTCACCCCTCCACTTT. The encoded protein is CASTQRQVNSPLHF.

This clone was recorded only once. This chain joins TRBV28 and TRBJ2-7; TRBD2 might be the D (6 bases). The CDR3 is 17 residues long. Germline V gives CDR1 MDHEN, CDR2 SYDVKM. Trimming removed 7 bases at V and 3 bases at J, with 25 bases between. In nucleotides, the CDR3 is TGTGCCAGCATCGCCGGGGGTCCGGGGCGTGGGGTCTACGAGCAGTACTTC. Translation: CASIAGGPGRGVYEQYF.

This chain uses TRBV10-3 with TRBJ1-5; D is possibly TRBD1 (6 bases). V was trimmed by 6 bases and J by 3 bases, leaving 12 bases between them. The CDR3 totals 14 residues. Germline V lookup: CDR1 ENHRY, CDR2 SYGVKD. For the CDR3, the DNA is TGTGCCATCAGGGGGGCGGGGGACAATCAGCCCCAGCATTTT. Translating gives CAIRGAGDNQPQHF.

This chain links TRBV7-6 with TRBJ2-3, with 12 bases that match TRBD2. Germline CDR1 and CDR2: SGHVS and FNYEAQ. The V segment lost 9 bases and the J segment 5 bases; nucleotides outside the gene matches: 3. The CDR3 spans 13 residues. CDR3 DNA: TGTGCCAGTCTAGCGGGGGGGCAAGATACGCAGTATTTT. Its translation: CASLAGGQDTQYF.

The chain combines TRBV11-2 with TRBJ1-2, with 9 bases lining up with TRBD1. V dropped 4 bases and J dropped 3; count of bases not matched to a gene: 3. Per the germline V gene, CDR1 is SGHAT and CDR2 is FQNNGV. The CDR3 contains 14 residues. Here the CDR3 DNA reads TGTGCCAGCAGCTCACAGGGGGCCTACTATGGCTACACCTTC. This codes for CASSSQGAYYGYTF.

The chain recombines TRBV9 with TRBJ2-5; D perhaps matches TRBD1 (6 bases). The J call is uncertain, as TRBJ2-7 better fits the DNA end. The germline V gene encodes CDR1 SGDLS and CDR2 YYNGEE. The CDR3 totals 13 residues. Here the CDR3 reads CASSGRSGVEQYF. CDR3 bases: TGTGCCAGCAGCGGCCGATCAGGGGTCGAGCAGTACTTC.